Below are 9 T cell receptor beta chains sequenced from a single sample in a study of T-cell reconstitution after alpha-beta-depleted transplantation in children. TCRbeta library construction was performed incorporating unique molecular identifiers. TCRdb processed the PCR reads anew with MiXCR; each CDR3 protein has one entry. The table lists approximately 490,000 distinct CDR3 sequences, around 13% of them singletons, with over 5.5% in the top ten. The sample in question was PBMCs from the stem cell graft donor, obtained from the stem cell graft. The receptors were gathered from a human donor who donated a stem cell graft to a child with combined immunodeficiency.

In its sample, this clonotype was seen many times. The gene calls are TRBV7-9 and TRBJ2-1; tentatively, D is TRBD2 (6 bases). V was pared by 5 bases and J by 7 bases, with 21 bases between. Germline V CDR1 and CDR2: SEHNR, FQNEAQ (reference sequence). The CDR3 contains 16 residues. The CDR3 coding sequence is TGTGCCAGCAGCCCTCGCGTTAGCGGCAAGCTTAATGAGCAGTTCTTC. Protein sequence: CASSPRVSGKLNEQFF. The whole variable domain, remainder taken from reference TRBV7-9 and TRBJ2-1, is DTGVSQNPRHKITKRGQNVTFRCDPISEHNRLYWYRQTLGQGPEFLTYFQNEAQLEKSRLLSDRFSAERPKGSFSTLEIQRTEQGDSAMYLCASSPRVSGKLNEQFFGPGTRLTVL.

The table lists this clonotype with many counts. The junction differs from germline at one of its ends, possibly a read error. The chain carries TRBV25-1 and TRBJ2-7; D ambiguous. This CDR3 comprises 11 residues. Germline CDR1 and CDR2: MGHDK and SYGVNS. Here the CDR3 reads CASSEDSAYLF. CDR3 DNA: TGTGCCAGCAGTGAAGACTCGGCCTACCTTTTC.

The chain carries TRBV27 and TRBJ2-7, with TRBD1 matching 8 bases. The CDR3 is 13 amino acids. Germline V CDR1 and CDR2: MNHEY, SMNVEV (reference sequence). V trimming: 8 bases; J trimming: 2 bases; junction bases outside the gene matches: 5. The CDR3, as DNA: TGTGCCAGCTCAGGGGGCCGAACCTACGAGCAGTACTTC. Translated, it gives CASSGGRTYEQYF.

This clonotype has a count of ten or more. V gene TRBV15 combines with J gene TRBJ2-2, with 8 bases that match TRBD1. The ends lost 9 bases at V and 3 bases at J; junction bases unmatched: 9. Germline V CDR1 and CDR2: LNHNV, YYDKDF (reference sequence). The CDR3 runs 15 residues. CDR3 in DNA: TGTGCCACACGTCTGGACAGGGAAGACACCGGGGAGCTGTTTTTT. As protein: CATRLDREDTGELFF. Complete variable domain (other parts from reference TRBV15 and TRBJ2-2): DAMVIQNPRYQVTQFGKPVTLSCSQTLNHNVMYWYQQKSSQAPKLLFHYYDKDFNNEADTPDNFQSRRPNTSFCFLDIRSPGLGDTAMYLCATRLDREDTGELFFGEGSRLTVL.

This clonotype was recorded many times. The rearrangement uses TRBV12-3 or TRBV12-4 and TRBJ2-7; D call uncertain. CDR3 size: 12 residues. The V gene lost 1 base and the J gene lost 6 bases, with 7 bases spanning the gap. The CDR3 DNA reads TGTGCCAGCAGTTTAGTGTTGGGCGAGCAGTACTTC. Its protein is CASSLVLGEQYF.

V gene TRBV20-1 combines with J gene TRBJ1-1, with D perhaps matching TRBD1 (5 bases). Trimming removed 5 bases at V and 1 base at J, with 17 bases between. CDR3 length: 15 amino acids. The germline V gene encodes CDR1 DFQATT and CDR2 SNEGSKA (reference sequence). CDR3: CSAGTPGRRNTEAFF. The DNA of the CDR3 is TGCAGTGCTGGCACCCCGGGACGGAGGAACACTGAAGCTTTCTTT.

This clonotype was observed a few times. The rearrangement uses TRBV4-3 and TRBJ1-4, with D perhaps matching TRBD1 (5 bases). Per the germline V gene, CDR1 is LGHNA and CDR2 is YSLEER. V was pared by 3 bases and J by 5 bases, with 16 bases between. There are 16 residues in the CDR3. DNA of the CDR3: TGCGCCAGCAGCCACACCCAGGGCAGAGCAAATGAAAAACTGTTTTTT. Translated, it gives CASSHTQGRANEKLFF.

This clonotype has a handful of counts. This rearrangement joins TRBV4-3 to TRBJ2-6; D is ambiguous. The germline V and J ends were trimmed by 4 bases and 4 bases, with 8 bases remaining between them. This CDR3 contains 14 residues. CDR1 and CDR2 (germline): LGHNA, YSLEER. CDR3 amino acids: CASSPSAGANVLTF. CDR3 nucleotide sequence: TGCGCCAGCAGCCCCTCGGCCGGGGCCAACGTCCTGACTTTC.

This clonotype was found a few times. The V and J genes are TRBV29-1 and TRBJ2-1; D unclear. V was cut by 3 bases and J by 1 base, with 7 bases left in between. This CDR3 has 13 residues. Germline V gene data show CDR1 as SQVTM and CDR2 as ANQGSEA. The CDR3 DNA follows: TGCAGCGTTGAGGCGGTGTCCTACAATGAGCAGTTCTTC. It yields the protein CSVEAVSYNEQFF.